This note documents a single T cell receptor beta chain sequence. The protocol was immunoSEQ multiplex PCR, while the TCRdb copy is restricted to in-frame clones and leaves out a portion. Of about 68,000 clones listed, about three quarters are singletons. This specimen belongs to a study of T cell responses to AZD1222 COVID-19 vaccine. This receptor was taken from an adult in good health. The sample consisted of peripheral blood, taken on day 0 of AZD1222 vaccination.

The CDR3 reads CASSIYGRSNQPQHF. CDR3 bases: TGTGCCAGTAGTATTTATGGGAGGAGCAATCAGCCCCAGCATTTT. The genes are TRBV19 and TRBJ1-5; D ambiguous. Looked up from germline, CDR1 is LNHDA and CDR2 is SQIVND (reference sequence). The CDR3 contains 15 residues. Trimming shortened V by 3 bases and J by 1 base, and 10 bases separated the two germline ends.